This record looks at one T cell receptor (beta chain) sequence and its context. In the original processing: Using reference gene primer amplification, nucleated cell counts were estimated. Using immunoSEQ multiplex PCR, the repertoire was profiled, and TCRdb retains in-frame clones only, with some absent. From that table come the V and J calls and clone size; the DNA was used to work out D and trimming. The profile shows 160,000 or so clones, 86% of them singletons. The data are from a study of blood T cell repertoires in COVID-19. Overall study context: The United States, Italy and Spain provided the acute and convalescent COVID-19 samples. The analysed material was cDNA or gDNA that came from T cells, B-cell-depleted T cells, or PBMCs.

The specimen sequenced was peripheral blood. This clonotype originated in a woman aged 70-85 years with acute or convalescent COVID-19.

The chain's CDR3 is CASAQGAGQPQHF. As DNA, the CDR3 is TGTGCCAGCGCACAGGGGGCAGGCCAGCCCCAGCATTTT. The chain uses TRBV21-1 and TRBJ1-5; the D call of TRBD1 is as the table states it, not checked on the DNA. TRBV21-1 is a pseudogene. The CDR3 spans 13 residues.